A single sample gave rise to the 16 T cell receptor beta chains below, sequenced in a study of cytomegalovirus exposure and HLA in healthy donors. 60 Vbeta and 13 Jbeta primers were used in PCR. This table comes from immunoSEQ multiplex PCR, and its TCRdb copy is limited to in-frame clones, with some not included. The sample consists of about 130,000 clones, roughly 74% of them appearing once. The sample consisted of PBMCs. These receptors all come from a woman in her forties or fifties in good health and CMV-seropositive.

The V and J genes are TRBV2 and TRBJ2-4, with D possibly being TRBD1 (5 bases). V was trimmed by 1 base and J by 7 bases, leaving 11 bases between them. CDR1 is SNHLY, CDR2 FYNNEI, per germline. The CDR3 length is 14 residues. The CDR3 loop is CASSEVRGSNIQYF. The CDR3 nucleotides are TGTGCCAGCAGTGAAGTTAGGGGTAGTAACATTCAGTACTTC.

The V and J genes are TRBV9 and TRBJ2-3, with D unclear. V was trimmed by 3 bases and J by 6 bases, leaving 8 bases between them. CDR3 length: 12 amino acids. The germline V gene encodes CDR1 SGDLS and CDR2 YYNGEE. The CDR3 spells CASSGNGDTQYF. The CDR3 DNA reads TGTGCCAGCAGCGGAAACGGGGATACGCAGTATTTT.

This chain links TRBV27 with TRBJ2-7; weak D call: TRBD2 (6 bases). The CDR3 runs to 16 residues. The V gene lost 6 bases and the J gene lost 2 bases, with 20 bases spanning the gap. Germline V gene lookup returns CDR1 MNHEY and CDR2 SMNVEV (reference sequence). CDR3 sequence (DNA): TGTGCCAGCAGCGCCCGCCCCCCCGGCGGGACCTACGAGCAGTACTTC. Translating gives CASSARPPGGTYEQYF.

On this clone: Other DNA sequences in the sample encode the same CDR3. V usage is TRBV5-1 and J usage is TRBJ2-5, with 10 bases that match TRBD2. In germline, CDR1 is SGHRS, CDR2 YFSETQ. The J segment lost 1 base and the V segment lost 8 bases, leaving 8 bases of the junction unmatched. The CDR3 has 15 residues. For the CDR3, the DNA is TGCGCCAGTAGCCCTAGCGGGGGAGTCCAAGAGACCCAGTACTTC. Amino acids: CASSPSGGVQETQYF.

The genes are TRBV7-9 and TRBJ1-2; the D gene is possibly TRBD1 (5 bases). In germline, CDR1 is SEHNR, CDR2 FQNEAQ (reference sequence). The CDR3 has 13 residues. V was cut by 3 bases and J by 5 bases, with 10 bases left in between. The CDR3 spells CASSFSGKYGYTF. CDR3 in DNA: TGTGCCAGCAGCTTTTCAGGGAAGTATGGCTACACCTTC.

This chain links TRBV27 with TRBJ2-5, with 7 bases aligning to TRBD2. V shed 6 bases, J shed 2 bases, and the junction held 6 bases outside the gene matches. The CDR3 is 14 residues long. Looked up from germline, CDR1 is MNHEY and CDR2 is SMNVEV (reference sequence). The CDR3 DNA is TGTGCCAGCAGAGGGAGGGGTACACAAGAGACCCAGTACTTC. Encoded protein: CASRGRGTQETQYF.

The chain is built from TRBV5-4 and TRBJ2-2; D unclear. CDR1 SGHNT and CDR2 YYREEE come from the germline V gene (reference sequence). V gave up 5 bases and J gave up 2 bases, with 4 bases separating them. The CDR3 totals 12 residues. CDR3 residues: CASSLNTGELFF. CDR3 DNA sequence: TGTGCCAGCAGTCTTAACACCGGGGAGCTGTTTTTT.

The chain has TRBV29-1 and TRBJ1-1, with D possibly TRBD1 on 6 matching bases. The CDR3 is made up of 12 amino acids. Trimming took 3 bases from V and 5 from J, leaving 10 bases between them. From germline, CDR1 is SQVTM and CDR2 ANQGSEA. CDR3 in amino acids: CSVDRGSTEAFF. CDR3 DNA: TGCAGCGTTGATAGGGGGAGTACTGAAGCTTTCTTT. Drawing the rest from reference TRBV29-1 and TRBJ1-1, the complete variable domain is SAVISQKPSRDICQRGTSLTIQCQVDSQVTMMFWYRQQPGQSLTLIATANQGSEATYESGFVIDKFPISRPNLTFSTLTVSNMSPEDSSIYLCSVDRGSTEAFFGQGTRLTVV.

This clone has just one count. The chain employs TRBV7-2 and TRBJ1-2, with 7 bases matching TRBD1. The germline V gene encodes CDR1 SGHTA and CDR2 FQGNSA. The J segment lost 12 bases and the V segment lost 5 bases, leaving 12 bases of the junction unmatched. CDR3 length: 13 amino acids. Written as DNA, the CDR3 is TGTGCCAGCAGCCCCGACAGGGTGCTTGTGAACACCTTC. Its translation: CASSPDRVLVNTF.

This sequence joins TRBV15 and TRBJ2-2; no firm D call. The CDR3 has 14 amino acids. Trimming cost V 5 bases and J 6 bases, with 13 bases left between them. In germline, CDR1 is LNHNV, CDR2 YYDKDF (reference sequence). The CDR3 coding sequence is TGTGCCACCAGCTCCCGAATGGGCGCCGGGGAGCTGTTTTTT. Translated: CATSSRMGAGELFF.

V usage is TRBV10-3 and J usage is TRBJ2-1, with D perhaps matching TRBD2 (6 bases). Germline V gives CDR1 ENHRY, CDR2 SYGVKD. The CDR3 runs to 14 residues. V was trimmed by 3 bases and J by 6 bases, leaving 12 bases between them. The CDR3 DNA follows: TGTGCCATCAGTGATAGCATCGGGGGCAATGAGCAGTTCTTC. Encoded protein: CAISDSIGGNEQFF.

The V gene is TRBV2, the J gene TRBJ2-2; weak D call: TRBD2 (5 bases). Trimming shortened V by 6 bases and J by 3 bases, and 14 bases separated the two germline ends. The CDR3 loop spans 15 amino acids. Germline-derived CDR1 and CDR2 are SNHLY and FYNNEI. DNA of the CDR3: TGTGCCAGCAGCGAGACTACAGCTTACACCGGGGAGCTGTTTTTT. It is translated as CASSETTAYTGELFF.

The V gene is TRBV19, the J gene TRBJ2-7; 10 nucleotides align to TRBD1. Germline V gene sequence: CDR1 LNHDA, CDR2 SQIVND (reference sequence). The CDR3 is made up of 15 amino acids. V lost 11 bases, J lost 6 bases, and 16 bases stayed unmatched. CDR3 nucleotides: TGTGCCTCCACGGACAGGGGGGCCCGTACTCGCGAGCAGTACTTC. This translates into CASTDRGARTREQYF.

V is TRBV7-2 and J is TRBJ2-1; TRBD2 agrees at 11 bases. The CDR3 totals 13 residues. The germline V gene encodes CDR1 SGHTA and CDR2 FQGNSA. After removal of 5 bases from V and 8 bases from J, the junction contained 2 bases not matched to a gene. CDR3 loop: CASSKGLADEQFF. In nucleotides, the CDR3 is TGTGCCAGCAGCAAGGGACTAGCGGATGAGCAGTTCTTC.

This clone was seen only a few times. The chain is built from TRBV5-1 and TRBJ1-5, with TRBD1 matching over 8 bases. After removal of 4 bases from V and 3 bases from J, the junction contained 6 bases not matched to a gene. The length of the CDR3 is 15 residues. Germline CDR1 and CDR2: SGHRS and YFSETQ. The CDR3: CASSAGTGSNQPQHF. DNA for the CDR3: TGCGCCAGCAGCGCCGGGACAGGTTCCAATCAGCCCCAGCATTTT.

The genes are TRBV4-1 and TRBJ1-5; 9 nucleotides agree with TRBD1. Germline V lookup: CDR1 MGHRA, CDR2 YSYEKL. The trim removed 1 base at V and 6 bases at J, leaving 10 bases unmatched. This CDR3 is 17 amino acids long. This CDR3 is CASSQAALQGASQPQHF. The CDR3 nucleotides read TGCGCCAGCAGCCAAGCGGCCCTACAGGGGGCAAGTCAGCCCCAGCATTTT.